This T cell receptor beta chain derives from a study of PD-1 blockade in classical Hodgkin lymphoma. V was shortened by 5 bases and J by 0 bases, with 7 bases between the two germline ends. Germline values: CDR1 LNHDA, CDR2 SQIVND (reference sequence). The CDR3 has 13 amino acids. Each and every patient relapsed after autologous stem cell transplantation, and patients got differing brentuximab vedotin exposure. Some clones are missing from TCRdb's copy, which holds only in-frame ones; the method was immunoSEQ multiplex PCR. Of some 95,000 clones in the sample, roughly nine tenths were seen once. This clone was seen more than once but under ten times.

The sequence derives from a human donor with classical Hodgkin lymphoma. This specimen was peripheral blood mononuclear cells (PBMCs), taken before the second cycle of nivolumab. This sequence joins TRBV19 and TRBJ1-1; D is unresolved. For the CDR3, the DNA is TGTGCCAGTAGTGGAACATTGAACACTGAAGCTTTCTTT. This sequence encodes CASSGTLNTEAFF.